These 9 T cell receptor beta chains came from one sample sequenced in a study of graft-versus-host responses after intestinal transplantation. TCRdb's copy holds only in-frame clones and misses some; the assay was immunoSEQ multiplex PCR. The sample consists of tens of thousands of clones, about nine tenths of them appearing once. The antigens of these receptors remain unknown. Sequencing was performed on unstimulated CD4+ T cells sorted from spleen or lymph node cells, taken before transplant. These TCRs come from a human donor who was the organ donor for an intestinal transplant.

The chain carries TRBV7-3 and TRBJ2-3, with D possibly TRBD2 on 6 matching bases. This CDR3 has 12 amino acids. Germline CDR1 is SGHTA and CDR2 is FQGTGA. V dropped 3 bases and J dropped 9 bases, with 10 bases sitting between them. The CDR3 loop reads CASSFVEGTQYF. The DNA of the CDR3 is TGTGCCAGCAGCTTCGTGGAGGGAACGCAGTATTTT.

The count of this clone is one. The rearrangement links TRBV7-3 to TRBJ2-3; no definite D call. The CDR3 is 13 amino acids. Germline V CDR1 and CDR2: SGHTA, FQGTGA. The germline V and J ends were trimmed by 5 bases and 0 bases, with 6 bases remaining between them. As DNA, the CDR3 is TGTGCCAGCAGCCCCCAAAGCACAGATACGCAGTATTTT. Its translation is CASSPQSTDTQYF.

The chain links TRBV6-1 to TRBJ2-3; TRBD2 matches 9 bases. V shed 4 bases, J shed 8 bases, and the junction held 10 bases outside the gene matches. Germline-derived CDR1 and CDR2 are MNHNS and SASEGT. This CDR3 region has 15 residues. CDR3: CASSVGSGSGSTQYF. The CDR3 nucleotides read TGTGCCAGCAGTGTTGGTAGCGGGAGCGGGAGTACGCAGTATTTT.

The V gene is TRBV10-3, the J gene TRBJ2-2; 8 bases agree with TRBD1. The V and J ends lost 6 bases and 6 bases, in that order; junction bases with no gene match: 3. In germline, CDR1 is ENHRY, CDR2 SYGVKD. The CDR3 totals 13 residues. CDR3 coding DNA: TGTGCCATCAGGGAGACAGGGGCCGGGGAGCTGTTTTTT. It yields the protein CAIRETGAGELFF.

This clone appeared a single time. The gene calls are TRBV28 and TRBJ2-7; D possibly uses TRBD1 or TRBD2 (5 bases each). The V gene lost 8 bases and the J gene lost 3 bases, with 5 bases spanning the gap. The CDR3 spans 10 residues. Germline V lookup: CDR1 MDHEN, CDR2 SYDVKM. The CDR3 reads CASGGYEQYF. CDR3 nucleotide sequence: TGTGCCAGCGGGGGCTACGAGCAGTACTTC.

J is TRBJ2-3 and V is TRBV28, with D tentatively TRBD2 (5 bases). The CDR3 is 17 residues long. Germline CDR1 reads MDHEN; CDR2 reads SYDVKM. Trimming removed 3 bases from V and 1 base from J, with 17 bases in between. CDR3 nucleotides: TGTGCCAGCAGTTTGGAGAGGGTGGACTTGGGCACAGATACGCAGTATTTT. Its protein product is CASSLERVDLGTDTQYF. Based on the CDR3 plus reference TRBV28 and TRBJ2-3, the full variable domain is DVKVTQSSRYLVKRTGEKVFLECVQDMDHENMFWYRQDPGLGLRLIYFSYDVKMKEKGDIPEGYSVSREKKERFSLILESASTNQTSMYLCASSLERVDLGTDTQYFGPGTRLTVL.

The chain is built from TRBV6-4 and TRBJ2-5; D is undetermined. The DNA end lines up better with TRBJ2-7; the J call may be wrong. The CDR3 contains 9 residues. CDR1 is MRHNA, CDR2 SNTAGT, per germline. CDR3 sequence reads: CASSDEQYF. DNA for the CDR3: TGTGCCAGCAGTGACGAGCAGTACTTC.

This chain connects TRBV7-2 to TRBJ2-5; TRBD1 matches at 8 bases. CDR3 length equals 16 residues. Germline CDR1 reads SGHTA; CDR2 reads FQGNSA. With V trimmed by 1 base and J by 5 bases, 9 bases remained unmatched. As DNA, the CDR3 is TGTGCCAGCAGCTTAGTTGGGGGACAGGCACATGAGACCCAGTACTTC. Translation gives CASSLVGGQAHETQYF.

This rearrangement joins TRBV4-2 to TRBJ2-5, with D possibly TRBD2 on 5 matching bases. The germline gives CDR1 LGHNA, CDR2 YNFKEQ. The CDR3 extends over 16 amino acids. Trimming pared 1 base from V and 2 bases from J, leaving 14 bases between. The CDR3 region is CASSQASSGAQETQYF. The CDR3, as DNA: TGTGCCAGCAGCCAAGCCTCCAGCGGAGCACAAGAGACCCAGTACTTC.